The 9 T cell receptor beta chains presented below share a single source sample, sequenced in a study of cytomegalovirus exposure and HLA in healthy donors. The PCR had 60 Vbeta and 13 Jbeta primers. Profiling relied on immunoSEQ multiplex PCR, and the TCRdb table lists in-frame clones only, not all of them. The sample holds approximately 150,000 clones, roughly 80% seen once. The source material was PBMCs. The receptor set was obtained from a man under 40 in good health and CMV-seronegative.

The genes are TRBV11-2 and TRBJ2-5; 7 bases line up with TRBD1. Germline values: CDR1 SGHAT, CDR2 FQNNGV. This CDR3 is 18 amino acids long. Losses at the gene ends were 5 bases for V and 4 bases for J; bases not matched to a gene: 19. As DNA, the CDR3 is TGTGCCAGCAGCCCCTTTACCGCCGAGACAGGGTTATTAGAGACCCAGTACTTC. Amino acids: CASSPFTAETGLLETQYF.

CDR3 nucleotide sequence: TGTGCCAGCAGCCTCGGAGGGGTGTTCACAGATACGCAGTATTTT. Encoded protein: CASSLGGVFTDTQYF. The chain joins TRBV7-8 to TRBJ2-3, with D maybe TRBD2 (6 bases). V shed 5 bases and J shed 2 bases, with 14 bases lying between them. Germline V gene sequence: CDR1 SGHVS, CDR2 FQNEAQ. CDR3 length: 15 amino acids.

The chain uses TRBV5-6 and TRBJ1-1; TRBD1 might be the D (5 bases). V was cut by 0 bases and J by 1 base, with 7 bases left in between. Germline V gene lookup returns CDR1 SGHDT and CDR2 YYEEEE. The CDR3 runs to 14 residues. CDR3 nucleotides: TGTGCCAGCAGCTTGGTAGGGGCGAACACTGAAGCTTTCTTT. This sequence encodes CASSLVGANTEAFF. Full variable domain (outside the CDR3, taken from reference TRBV5-6 and TRBJ1-1): DAGVTQSPTHLIKTRGQQVTLRCSPKSGHDTVSWYQQALGQGPQFIFQYYEEEERQRGNFPDRFSGHQFPNYSSELNVNALLLGDSALYLCASSLVGANTEAFFGQGTRLTVV.

The chain uses TRBV30 and TRBJ1-3; tentatively, D is TRBD1 (5 bases). V lost 8 bases and J lost 3, with 11 bases in between. The V gene's germline CDR1 is GTSNPN and CDR2 SVGIG (reference sequence). This CDR3 is 12 amino acids long. In nucleotides, the CDR3 is TGTGCCCACGGACAAGGTGGAAACACCATATATTTT. It codes for CAHGQGGNTIYF.

This chain links TRBV28 with TRBJ1-2; maybe TRBD1 (6 bases). Trimming removed 3 bases from V and 5 bases from J, with 16 bases in between. Germline V lookup: CDR1 MDHEN, CDR2 SYDVKM. CDR3 length equals 15 residues. The CDR3 region is CASSFLTGIRYGYTF. In nucleotides, the CDR3 is TGTGCCAGCAGTTTTTTAACAGGGATTCGATATGGCTACACCTTC.

The rearrangement joins TRBV27 to TRBJ2-7, with 7 bases aligning to TRBD1. The CDR3 loop spans 14 amino acids. V lost 2 bases to trimming and J lost 2 bases; unmatched junction nucleotides: 3. Germline V gene sequence: CDR1 MNHEY, CDR2 SMNVEV (reference sequence). DNA for the CDR3: TGTGCCAGCAGTTTAAACAGGGGCCCCTACGAGCAGTACTTC. Protein: CASSLNRGPYEQYF.

This clone was recorded only once. The V and J genes are TRBV27 and TRBJ2-1; possibly TRBD1 for D (6 bases). The CDR3 runs 14 residues. Trimming shortened V by 2 bases and J by 8 bases, and 13 bases separated the two germline ends. Per the germline V gene, CDR1 is MNHEY and CDR2 is SMNVEV (reference sequence). The CDR3 spells CASSLGGAGDEQFF. CDR3 sequence (DNA): TGTGCCAGCAGTTTAGGTGGGGCAGGGGATGAGCAGTTCTTC.

The J gene is TRBJ2-5, the V gene TRBV5-6; D might be TRBD2 (5 bases). The germline V gene encodes CDR1 SGHDT and CDR2 YYEEEE. Trimming removed 0 bases at V and 5 bases at J, with 11 bases between. The CDR3 runs 14 residues. Here the CDR3 reads CASSLASGIETQYF. DNA for the CDR3: TGTGCCAGCAGCTTGGCTTCGGGGATTGAGACCCAGTACTTC.

The chain carries TRBV28 and TRBJ1-4; D might be TRBD1 (5 bases). Germline V CDR1 and CDR2: MDHEN, SYDVKM. V lost 5 bases and J 0 bases, leaving 16 bases between the germline ends. This CDR3 spans 17 amino acids. CDR3: CASSLTTGGATNEKLFF. DNA for the CDR3: TGTGCCAGCAGTCTAACGACGGGGGGGGCAACTAATGAAAAACTGTTTTTT.